A selection of T cell receptor beta chains follows, all from one sample in a study of cytomegalovirus exposure and HLA in healthy donors. Produced via immunoSEQ multiplex PCR; TCRdb's table is partial and in-frame only. The listing contains more than 110,000 clones. Sequencing input: PBMCs. Every receptor here comes from a man aged 40-49 years in good health and CMV-seronegative. CDR3s include the opening cysteine and the closing phenylalanine or tryptophan. The D gene is left open where the match is weak.

>TRBV19|TRBD2
CASSISAGTILRGQYF
>TRBV6-5|.
CASSYDSNYGYTF
>TRBV7-2|TRBD2
CASSPLAGSGELFF
>TRBV2|TRBD1
CASSGTGETEAFF
>TRBV2|.
CASSEGAGAHNSPLHF
>TRBV7-8|.
CASSFQGNQPQHF
>TRBV19|.
CASRTAPSTDTQYF
>TRBV18|.
CASFRGGAHGAYGYTF
>TRBV5-5|TRBD1
CASSFGQANSPLHF
>TRBV4-3|.
CASSQVGRNTEAFF
>TRBV7-4|.
CASSLFPPAGETQYF
>TRBV10-3|.
CATQLDPGKVEKLFF
>TRBV2|.
CASSVSSGANVLTF
>TRBV7-2|.
CASSKQGDQPQHF
>TRBV5-5|.
CASSLQTQGRNTEAFF
>TRBV2|.
CASAPLVRGGPQPQHF
>TRBV19|.
CASSIGAGSYEQYF
>TRBV7-2|.
CASSDGRRDGYGYTF
>TRBV5-4|.
CASSIRSLYNSPLHF
>TRBV7-2|TRBD1
CASSDGQGMGYTF
>TRBV2|TRBD1
CASSFFGTANYGYTF
>TRBV7-3|.
CASSFGGGQKDTQYF
>TRBV10-3|TRBD2
CATQDSGGDTGELFF
>TRBV10-3|TRBD2
CAISPTTSGSTYNEQFF
>TRBV5-1|TRBD1
CASSSSQGGQETQYF
>TRBV4-2|TRBD1
CASSQELQQGQNEKLFF
>TRBV5-1|.
CASSSLSPYGYTF
>TRBV5-4|TRBD1
CASSLPPGQGNEKLFF
>TRBV27|TRBD1
CASSSQTGVVYNEQFF
>TRBV6-6|TRBD2
CASSLRLAGGRGTQYF
>TRBV6-5|TRBD1
CASSQGQGRSYEQYF
>TRBV10-3|.
CAIKGGAYTGELFF
>TRBV27|.
CASSLKPRGNTIYF
>TRBV11-2|.
CASSSGENTEAFF
>TRBV7-3|.
CASSLGATDTQYF
>TRBV6-5|.
CASSYSQGNYGYTF
>TRBV6-5|TRBD1
CASSPKDRAYEQYF
>TRBV4-1|TRBD2
CASSQRGTSGYEQYF
>TRBV7-2|.
CASSLGPPNYGYTF
>TRBV6-5|TRBD1
CASSATGFEHSPLHF
>TRBV6-5|.
CASSYHISSGNTIYF
>TRBV19|.
CASNPGEGTTGANVLTF
>TRBV28|TRBD1
CASRTGQDPYEQYF
>TRBV6-4|.
CASSDLQGQGYTF
>TRBV27|TRBD2
CASSKRGSTTDTQYF